The clone carrying this TCR beta chain was seen only a few times. Its antigen is not known. The sample originates from a study of beta chain features in type 1 diabetes. The study's findings and limits: Short templates might get an advantage during PCR, and this would be equal in patients and controls. Naive, central memory and Treg TCRB repertoires appeared more alike in patients than in healthy donors.

By way of CD45RO/CCR7/CD25/CD127/CD95/CD27, the CD4+ regulatory, stem cell-like memory, central memory and naive cells were sorted. The CDR3 is 15 residues long. In germline, CDR1 is SGHAT, CDR2 FQNNGV. With 0 bases removed from V and 4 bases from J, the gap between germline ends came to 10 bases. Every isolated RNA sample was fully reverse transcribed, so sequencing captured expressed TCRB transcripts. Here immunoSEQ multiplex PCR was the method, and the copy in TCRdb shows in-frame clones only, minus some. Of 150,000 or so clones detected, about 8.7% appear once; the ten largest clones hold about 0.61%.

The chain recombines TRBV11-2 with TRBJ2-1; TRBD2 might be the D (6 bases). Material: central memory CD4+ T cells from blood. This TCR was recovered from a man in his late teens or twenties in good health. As DNA, the CDR3 is TGTGCCAGCAGCTTAGATTACGCGGGATACAATGAGCAGTTCTTC. This translates into CASSLDYAGYNEQFF.